These 32 T cell receptor beta chains originate from one sample sequenced in a study of Ad26.COV2.S vaccination and SARS-CoV-2 variants. Stated treatment: roughly 20 received Ad26.COV2.S at low or high dose, single or two shots; roughly five received placebo; per-sample allocation not given. It was on day 63 after the first vaccine or placebo injection that samples were taken. Some clones are missing from TCRdb's copy, which holds only in-frame ones; the method was immunoSEQ multiplex PCR. The sample lists about 350,000 clones, approximately 84% occurring once. The sequences come from peripheral blood, collected in a trial of Ad26.COV2.S vaccine versus placebo. Receptors originate from a person between 18 and 59 years old who received the Ad26.COV2.S COVID-19 vaccine or a placebo.

V usage is TRBV4-3 and J usage is TRBJ2-3; 7 bases agree with TRBD2. CDR3 size: 13 residues. V lost 1 base, J lost 7 bases, and 2 bases stayed unmatched. Germline V CDR1 and CDR2: LGHNA, YSLEER. The DNA for the CDR3 is TGCGCCAGCAGCCAAGGCGGGAGATATACGCAGTATTTT. Its translation: CASSQGGRYTQYF.

The rearrangement uses TRBV12-3 or TRBV12-4 and TRBJ1-6; no definite D call. V was shortened by 11 bases and J by 7 bases, with 15 bases between the two germline ends. This CDR3 has 13 amino acids. CDR3: CASGTRRNSPLHF. In DNA form, the CDR3 reads TGTGCCTCCGGCACCAGGCGGAATTCACCCCTCCACTTT.

The chain recombines TRBV7-9 with TRBJ2-5, with 8 bases fitting TRBD2. Trimming at V came to 11 bases and at J to 5 bases, leaving 10 bases not matched to a gene. Germline CDR1 is SEHNR and CDR2 is FQNEAQ (reference sequence). The CDR3 has 13 residues. CDR3 in amino acids: CAGTSGRGETQYF. The CDR3 DNA sequence: TGTGCCGGGACCAGCGGGAGAGGGGAGACCCAGTACTTC.

The V call is TRBV5-6, the J call TRBJ2-7; D gene uncertain. Per the germline V gene, CDR1 is SGHDT and CDR2 is YYEEEE. Trimming stripped 0 bases from V and 3 bases from J, with 7 bases between. This CDR3 is 13 amino acids long. In DNA form, the CDR3 reads TGTGCCAGCAGCTTGGGGCAACACTACGAGCAGTACTTC. This encodes CASSLGQHYEQYF.

This clone was counted a few times. The chain couples TRBV7-9 to TRBJ1-2, with a tentative D call TRBD1 (5 bases). The V gene's germline CDR1 is SEHNR and CDR2 FQNEAQ (reference sequence). The CDR3 runs to 17 residues. V lost 5 bases and J lost 4, with 23 bases in between. The CDR3 loop reads CASSPGPGRRGTYGYTF. CDR3 nucleotide sequence: TGTGCCAGCAGCCCGGGACCGGGACGGCGGGGAACCTATGGCTACACCTTC.

This chain uses TRBV5-1 with TRBJ1-4; the D gene is possibly TRBD1 (5 bases). V lost 4 bases to trimming and J lost 6 bases, with 10 bases between them. This CDR3 region has 13 residues. Germline V lookup: CDR1 SGHRS, CDR2 YFSETQ. CDR3 residues: CASSGGGDEKLFF. CDR3 sequence (DNA): TGCGCCAGCAGCGGGGGAGGGGATGAAAAACTGTTTTTT.

This rearrangement joins TRBV20-1 to TRBJ2-1; 9 bases are shared with TRBD2. This CDR3 spans 16 amino acids. The junction had 10 bases not matched to a gene; V was cut back by 3 bases and J by 4 bases. Looked up from germline, CDR1 is DFQATT and CDR2 is SNEGSKA (reference sequence). CDR3 in amino acids: CSASRREGPNYNEQFF. CDR3 in DNA: TGCAGTGCTAGTCGGCGGGAGGGCCCGAATTACAATGAGCAGTTCTTC.

This clone was picked up one time. J is TRBJ2-5 and V is TRBV5-1, with D perhaps TRBD1 (6 bases). V shed 3 bases and J shed 0 bases, with 9 bases lying between them. The V gene's germline CDR1 is SGHRS and CDR2 YFSETQ. The CDR3 sequence is 14 residues long. The CDR3 nucleotides are TGCGCCAGCAGCTCGGACAGCAACCAAGAGACCCAGTACTTC. It translates to CASSSDSNQETQYF.

The chain has TRBV6-6 and TRBJ1-2, with TRBD1 matching 7 bases. CDR3 size: 15 residues. CDR1 and CDR2 from the germline V gene are MNHNY and SVGAGI (reference sequence). V was pared by 4 bases and J by 4 bases, with 9 bases of the junction left unmatched. CDR3 loop: CASSFYEGAGYGYTF. As DNA, the CDR3 is TGTGCCAGCAGTTTTTACGAGGGGGCTGGCTATGGCTACACCTTC.

The chain has TRBV7-9 and TRBJ2-7; D is unresolved. V lost 4 bases and J lost 1, with 8 bases in between. Germline-derived CDR1 and CDR2 are SEHNR and FQNEAQ (reference sequence). The CDR3 has 13 amino acids. The CDR3 coding sequence is TGTGCCAGCAGCTCCGTTATGTCCTACGAGCAGTACTTC. This encodes CASSSVMSYEQYF. The full variable domain, in which reference TRBV7-9 and TRBJ2-7 provide the parts outside the CDR3, is DTGVSQNPRHKITKRGQNVTFRCDPISEHNRLYWYRQTLGQGPEFLTYFQNEAQLEKSRLLSDRFSAERPKGSFSTLEIQRTEQGDSAMYLCASSSVMSYEQYFGPGTRLTVT.

The rearrangement links TRBV4-3 to TRBJ1-5, with D unclear. V was clipped by 0 bases and J by 4 bases, with 7 bases between them. Germline V gene sequence: CDR1 LGHNA, CDR2 YSLEER. This CDR3 contains 14 residues. The CDR3 sequence is CASSQEVGNQPQHF. The DNA of the CDR3 is TGCGCCAGCAGCCAAGAAGTAGGGAATCAGCCCCAGCATTTT.

The chain carries TRBV11-2 and TRBJ2-1, with TRBD1 matching 8 bases. Germline V gene sequence: CDR1 SGHAT, CDR2 FQNNGV. Trimming took 7 bases from V and 4 from J; bases not matched to a gene: 9. The CDR3 length is 15 residues. The CDR3 region is CASITGTGGYNEQFF. In DNA form, the CDR3 reads TGTGCCAGCATCACCGGGACAGGAGGGTACAATGAGCAGTTCTTC. Complete variable domain (other parts from reference TRBV11-2 and TRBJ2-1): EAGVAQSPRYKIIEKRQSVAFWCNPISGHATLYWYQQILGQGPKLLIQFQNNGVVDDSQLPKDRFSAERLKGVDSTLKIQPAKLEDSAVYLCASITGTGGYNEQFFGPGTRLTVL.

This clone came up once. The rearrangement uses TRBV19 and TRBJ1-1, with D unresolved. Trimming took off 2 bases at V and 4 bases at J, with 11 bases between the two ends. CDR1 is LNHDA, CDR2 SQIVND, per germline (reference sequence). The CDR3 has 14 residues. The DNA for the CDR3 is TGTGCCAGTAGTATACGACTCCTGGGCACTGAAGCTTTCTTT. Protein: CASSIRLLGTEAFF. Variable domain in full (rest from reference TRBV19 and TRBJ1-1): DGGITQSPKYLFRKEGQNVTLSCEQNLNHDAMYWYRQDPGQGLRLIYYSQIVNDFQKGDIAEGYSVSREKKESFPLTVTSAQKNPTAFYLCASSIRLLGTEAFFGQGTRLTVV.

This clone has a handful of counts. Other DNA sequences of this sample code for an identical CDR3. The rearrangement uses TRBV5-1 and TRBJ2-2; D unclear. Germline V CDR1 and CDR2: SGHRS, YFSETQ. The CDR3 totals 15 residues. Trimming removed 0 bases at V and 3 bases at J, with 9 bases between. The CDR3 here is CASSLVGGDTGELFF. DNA for the CDR3: TGCGCCAGCAGCTTGGTAGGCGGTGACACCGGGGAGCTGTTTTTT.

This sequence joins TRBV2 and TRBJ2-3; 10 nucleotides agree with TRBD2. The trim removed 6 bases at V and 2 bases at J, leaving 8 bases unmatched. Germline CDR1 and CDR2: SNHLY and FYNNEI. The CDR3 runs to 16 residues. The CDR3 DNA reads TGTGCCAGCAGGCCGGGTCTAGCGGGAGACACAGATACGCAGTATTTT. Translating gives CASRPGLAGDTDTQYF.

CDR3 nucleotide sequence: TGCGCCAGCAGCCAAGGCGATGCCCTCCACTTT. Protein: CASSQGDALHF. The chain has TRBV4-1 and TRBJ1-6, with unresolved D. The germline V gene has CDR1 MGHRA and CDR2 YSYEKL. V dropped 1 base and J dropped 14 bases, with 6 bases sitting between them. The CDR3 is made up of 11 amino acids.

The rearrangement links TRBV7-2 to TRBJ2-7; D is unclear. Trimming shortened V by 5 bases and J by 6 bases, and 20 bases separated the two germline ends. The CDR3 length is 15 residues. From germline, CDR1 is SGHTA and CDR2 FQGNSA. The DNA for the CDR3 is TGTGCCAGCAGCCCCCGGCCATCAACCGCCAGCGAGCAGTACTTC. Residues: CASSPRPSTASEQYF. Full variable domain (outside the CDR3, taken from reference TRBV7-2 and TRBJ2-7): GAGVSQSPSNKVTEKGKDVELRCDPISGHTALYWYRQSLGQGLEFLIYFQGNSAPDKSGLPSDRFSAERTGGSVSTLTIQRTQQEDSAVYLCASSPRPSTASEQYFGPGTRLTVT.

The genes are TRBV7-2 and TRBJ1-4; a weak D match, TRBD1 (6 bases). Germline values: CDR1 SGHTA, CDR2 FQGNSA. The CDR3 runs to 17 residues. The V end lost 1 base, the J end lost 10 bases, and 22 bases lay between the germline ends. The chain's CDR3 is CASSLVGGDTGNGKLFF. The CDR3, as DNA: TGTGCCAGCAGCTTAGTAGGGGGGGACACTGGGAACGGAAAACTGTTTTTT.

The rearrangement links TRBV6-2 or TRBV6-3 to TRBJ1-5; the D is unclear. The length of the CDR3 is 13 residues. The germline CDR1 and CDR2 sequences are MNHEY and SVGEGT. V was shortened by 4 bases and J by 5 bases, with 9 bases between the two germline ends. The CDR3 DNA sequence: TGTGCCAGCAGTTGGAAGACGGATCAGCCCCAGCATTTT. This translates into CASSWKTDQPQHF.

The rearrangement joins TRBV11-3 to TRBJ2-3; 8 nucleotides match TRBD2. V shed 3 bases and J 0 bases; nucleotides not matched to a gene: 2. Germline CDR1 is SGHNT and CDR2 is YENEEA. The CDR3 totals 15 residues. The CDR3: CASSFSGDSTDTQYF. The CDR3 bases are TGTGCCAGCAGCTTTAGCGGGGATAGCACAGATACGCAGTATTTT.

CDR3 DNA: TGTGCCACCAGCAGAGATTCGACAGGGGGACAGCCCCAGCATTTT. Amino acids: CATSRDSTGGQPQHF. The V call is TRBV15, the J call TRBJ1-5, with 9 bases matching TRBD1. Per the germline V gene, CDR1 is LNHNV and CDR2 is YYDKDF (reference sequence). The CDR3 sequence is 15 residues long. The V and J ends lost 0 bases and 7 bases, in that order; junction bases with no gene match: 4.

This clone came up once. The rearrangement uses TRBV2 and TRBJ1-5; D is possibly TRBD1 (5 bases). CDR1 is SNHLY, CDR2 FYNNEI, per germline. The ends were cut back, 7 bases at V and 0 bases at J, with 16 bases in the middle. The CDR3 loop spans 16 amino acids. In DNA form, the CDR3 reads TGTGCCAGCACCCCAAGCTGGGGCCTTAGCAATCAGCCCCAGCATTTT. Protein sequence: CASTPSWGLSNQPQHF.

This clone was found once. The chain joins TRBV7-9 to TRBJ1-1; tentative D call: TRBD1 (5 bases). CDR3 length equals 15 residues. V dropped 5 bases and J dropped 6 bases, with 19 bases sitting between them. Per germline, CDR1 SEHNR and CDR2 FQNEAQ (reference sequence). CDR3 nucleotide sequence: TGTGCCAGCAGCCCGAAGCAACCCAGGGATCCTGAAGCTTTCTTT. It yields the protein CASSPKQPRDPEAFF. Full variable domain (rest looked up from reference TRBV7-9 and TRBJ1-1): DTGVSQNPRHKITKRGQNVTFRCDPISEHNRLYWYRQTLGQGPEFLTYFQNEAQLEKSRLLSDRFSAERPKGSFSTLEIQRTEQGDSAMYLCASSPKQPRDPEAFFGQGTRLTVV.

The rearrangement joins TRBV19 to TRBJ2-1, with D tentatively TRBD2 (5 bases). V was pared by 4 bases and J by 3 bases, with 10 bases between. CDR1 is LNHDA and CDR2 is SQIVND in the germline V gene (reference sequence). CDR3 length equals 14 residues. CDR3 in DNA: TGTGCCAGTAGTACCTTAGCGCTCTACAATGAGCAGTTCTTC. This sequence encodes CASSTLALYNEQFF.

V is TRBV6-2 or TRBV6-3 and J is TRBJ1-5; D ambiguous. The V end lost 6 bases, the J end lost 4 bases, and 7 bases lay between the germline ends. This CDR3 spans 12 amino acids. Germline V lookup: CDR1 MNHEY, CDR2 SVGEGT. The CDR3: CASSLANQPQHF. The DNA of the CDR3 is TGTGCCAGCAGCCTAGCTAATCAGCCCCAGCATTTT.

The chain has TRBV11-2 and TRBJ2-7; maybe TRBD2 (5 bases). V gave up 5 bases and J gave up 2 bases, with 10 bases separating them. The germline V gene encodes CDR1 SGHAT and CDR2 FQNNGV. CDR3 size: 13 residues. This chain's CDR3 is CASSPGETYEQYF. DNA of the CDR3: TGTGCCAGCAGCCCCGGGGAGACCTACGAGCAGTACTTC.

The V call is TRBV7-2, the J call TRBJ2-7; no clear D gene. This CDR3 has 14 residues. Germline CDR1 SGHTA, CDR2 FQGNSA. The germline V and J ends were trimmed by 1 base and 0 bases, with 7 bases remaining between them. The CDR3 bases are TGTGCCAGCAGCTTAGACCACCTCTCCTACGAGCAGTACTTC. Amino acid sequence: CASSLDHLSYEQYF. The complete variable domain, with remaining parts taken from reference TRBV7-2 and TRBJ2-7, reads GAGVSQSPSNKVTEKGKDVELRCDPISGHTALYWYRQSLGQGLEFLIYFQGNSAPDKSGLPSDRFSAERTGGSVSTLTIQRTQQEDSAVYLCASSLDHLSYEQYFGPGTRLTVT.

This clone was detected only once. The rearrangement uses TRBV30 and TRBJ1-1; D gene unclear. The CDR3 spans 16 residues. The germline CDR1 and CDR2 sequences are GTSNPN and SVGIG (reference sequence). V shed 0 bases and J shed 5 bases, with 19 bases lying between them. CDR3 residues: CAWSVYPLELVTEAFF. DNA of the CDR3: TGTGCCTGGAGTGTATACCCTCTTGAGTTGGTAACTGAAGCTTTCTTT.

V and J are TRBV6-2 or TRBV6-3 and TRBJ1-1; D is unresolved. The CDR3 length is 13 residues. Trimming took 4 bases from V and 5 from J, leaving 11 bases between them. CDR1 and CDR2 from the germline V gene are MNHEY and SVGEGT. For the CDR3, the DNA is TGTGCCAGCAGTTCTCCTCCTCTTACTGAAGCTTTCTTT. Its translation is CASSSPPLTEAFF.

This clone was counted a single time. V and J are TRBV16 and TRBJ1-5; D is uncertain. This CDR3 contains 14 residues. CDR1 KGHSY and CDR2 FQNENV come from the germline V gene. With 4 bases removed from V and 1 base from J, the gap between germline ends came to 8 bases. The CDR3 bases are TGTGCCAGCAGCCCCAAACACAGCAATCAGCCCCAGCATTTT. This codes for CASSPKHSNQPQHF.

Only one count was recorded for this clone. This chain joins TRBV11-3 and TRBJ2-7, with TRBD1 matching 10 bases. The V segment lost 1 base and the J segment 3 bases; nucleotides outside the gene matches: 9. CDR3 size: 17 residues. In germline, CDR1 is SGHNT, CDR2 YENEEA. The CDR3 loop reads CASSLARDRGPFYEQYF. The CDR3 DNA is TGTGCCAGCAGCTTAGCCCGGGACAGGGGTCCCTTCTACGAGCAGTACTTC.

This clone came up once. CDR3 nucleotides: TGTGCCTGGAGTGTAGACAGTTCCATCTACAATGAGCAGTTCTTC. Its translation is CAWSVDSSIYNEQFF. The rearrangement joins TRBV30 to TRBJ2-1; tentative D call: TRBD1 (5 bases). V was trimmed by 0 bases and J by 3 bases, leaving 12 bases between them. Germline V gene sequence: CDR1 GTSNPN, CDR2 SVGIG (reference sequence). This CDR3 contains 15 residues.